The TCR beta chain described here comes from a study of T cell responses to AZD1222 COVID-19 vaccine. In the study overall: Second doses were pooled across both intervals (about 4 or about 12 weeks). Notes on the study in general: Nearly half of spike-specific TCRs reportedly target variant regions that are unmutated in the B.1.351 and B.1.1.7 variants.

The table came from immunoSEQ multiplex PCR; TCRdb's copy has only in-frame clones and leaves some out. The sample shows some 86,000 clones, under 95% of them seen only once. Note on this clone: Its antigen is currently unknown.

Trimming stripped 2 bases from V and 4 bases from J, with 3 bases between. Germline CDR1 is MDHEN and CDR2 is SYDVKM. This CDR3 has 12 amino acids. The sample consisted of peripheral blood, taken on day 0 of AZD1222 vaccination. The receptor was isolated from an adult in good health. The gene calls are TRBV28 and TRBJ1-3; D gene uncertain. The CDR3 coding sequence is TGTGCCAGCAGTTTACAAGGAAACACCATATATTTT. Protein product: CASSLQGNTIYF.